The TCR beta chain described here comes from a study of blood T cell repertoires in COVID-19. The overall study: Italy, Spain and the United States were the sources of the convalescent and acute COVID-19 samples. T cells, B-cell-depleted T cells, or PBMCs provided the cDNA or gDNA that served as material.

Trimming stripped 4 bases from V and 7 bases from J, with 14 bases between. In germline, CDR1 is SEHNR, CDR2 FQNEAQ (reference sequence). The CDR3 runs to 14 residues. Original processing methods: How many nucleated cells were present was estimated from reference gene primer amplification. Measured with immunoSEQ multiplex PCR; TCRdb has only the in-frame clones, and not every one. D and trimming were read from the DNA, whereas the V and J calls and clone size are those reported in that table. The profile shows 90,000 to 110,000 clones, 90% of them singletons. This TCR was recovered from a human donor in a cohort sampled during active COVID-19. The sequenced material came from peripheral blood. The chain has TRBV7-9 and TRBJ2-4; a weak D match, TRBD1 (5 bases). The CDR3 protein is CASSSGQGANIQYF. The CDR3 DNA sequence: TGTGCCAGCAGCTCGGGCCAAGGGGCCAACATTCAGTACTTC.